This is a list of T cell receptor beta chains from one sample in a study of technical replicates of blood from several donors. Profiling relied on immunoSEQ multiplex PCR, and the TCRdb table lists in-frame clones only, not all of them. The table has 95,000 to 100,000 clones, over 95% seen once; the top ten hold 0.2% to 0.25%. Sequenced input: T cells isolated from PBMCs. The receptor source for this set is a human donor in good health. CDR3s include the opening cysteine and the closing phenylalanine or tryptophan. Each record gives: D gene, J gene, V gene, clone size, CDR3 DNA, CDR3 protein. The D gene is left open where the match is weak. Size is omitted from some rows. Given values are once, few, many or a class for expanded clones.

TRBD2,TRBJ2-1,TRBV5-4,.,TGTGCCAGCAGCCGTAGCGGGGCCTCGGACAATGAGCAGTTCTTC,CASSRSGASDNEQFF
TRBD2,TRBJ2-5,TRBV27,.,TGTGCCAGCAGTACTAAGCGGGAGGGAGGAGAGACCCAGTACTTC,CASSTKREGGETQYF
TRBD1,TRBJ1-1,TRBV27,.,TGTGCCAGCAGTTCACCGGGACAGGGTGACTGGGGCACTGAAGCTTTCTTT,CASSSPGQGDWGTEAFF
TRBD2,TRBJ2-7,TRBV7-8,once,TGTGCCAGCAGACTTACTAGCGGGCCAACCTACGAGCAGTACTTC,CASRLTSGPTYEQYF
TRBD1,TRBJ1-3,TRBV30,.,TGTGCCTGGAGTCCGTCTATCCTCGCTCAGGGGGCGGAAAACACCATATATTTT,CAWSPSILAQGAENTIYF
TRBD2,TRBJ2-3,TRBV11-2,once,TGTGCCAGCAGCCCACTAGCGGGCAGCACAGATACGCAGTATTTT,CASSPLAGSTDTQYF
TRBD1,TRBJ2-4,TRBV28,.,TGTGCCAGCAATCCAGGGGGCGCGGACATTCAGTACTTC,CASNPGGADIQYF
TRBD2,TRBJ2-2,TRBV9,.,TGTGCCAGCAGCCCCTGGGTTAGCGGGAGGGCCGTTAGGACCGGGGAGCTGTTTTTT,CASSPWVSGRAVRTGELFF
TRBD2,TRBJ2-7,TRBV6-1,.,TGTGCCAGCAGTGCTACTAGCGGGGGAACCTACGAGCAGTACTTC,CASSATSGGTYEQYF
.,TRBJ2-1,TRBV5-1,.,TGCGCCAGCAGCCGACGTACAGGGTCAACAAGCAATGAGCAGTTCTTC,CASSRRTGSTSNEQFF
.,TRBJ2-3,TRBV6-5,.,TGTGCCAGCACTCCCAGCGGGCGGTGGACAGATACGCAGTATTTT,CASTPSGRWTDTQYF
TRBD2,TRBJ2-4,TRBV2,.,TGTGCTGGCGGGAGGTCCAAAAACATTCAGTACTTC,CAGGRSKNIQYF
.,TRBJ1-2,TRBV15,.,TGTGCCACCAGCAGGGAAGCAGGGGATTTGGGTTATGGCTACACCTTC,CATSREAGDLGYGYTF
TRBD1,TRBJ1-3,TRBV19,many,TGTGCCAGTAGGGGGACAGGTGGAAACACCATATATTTT,CASRGTGGNTIYF
TRBD1,TRBJ1-2,TRBV2,once,TGTGCCAGCAGAAATGACAGGGGCGCTAACTATGGCTACACCTTC,CASRNDRGANYGYTF
.,TRBJ2-1,TRBV5-5,.,TGTGCCAGCCTTAATCCTCTAAGCTCCTACAATGAGCAGTTCTTC,CASLNPLSSYNEQFF
.,TRBJ2-7,TRBV21-1,.,TGTGCCAGCAGCATCGAATCCGGGACTAACTCCTACGAGCAGTACTTC,CASSIESGTNSYEQYF
TRBD2,TRBJ2-7,TRBV14,few,TGTGCCAGCAGCCAACTAGCGGGAGGACGCTACGAGCAGTACTTC,CASSQLAGGRYEQYF
.,TRBJ2-2,TRBV2,.,TGTGCCAGCAGTGAAGCGGCTTCACGGGGCACCGGGGAGCTGTTTTTT,CASSEAASRGTGELFF
.,TRBJ2-3,TRBV5-1,once,TGCGCCAGCAGCTTGGGACTCCCCACAGATACGCAGTATTTT,CASSLGLPTDTQYF
TRBD2,TRBJ2-5,TRBV6-1,.,TGTGCCAGCAGTGAACTAGCGGGGGGGATAGGTGTAAGGGAGACCCAGTACTTC,CASSELAGGIGVRETQYF
.,TRBJ2-1,TRBV5-4,.,TGTGCCAGCAGCTTGCGAAGGGTGGGGAGGAATGAGCAGTTCTTC,CASSLRRVGRNEQFF
.,TRBJ1-2,TRBV6-5,.,TGTGCCACCCTGTGGGGGCCGGAGCAGGTTGATGGCTACACCTTC,CATLWGPEQVDGYTF
.,TRBJ2-7,TRBV6-1,.,TGTGCCAGCAGGCCGCAGGGGAGCTCCTACGAGCAGTACTTC,CASRPQGSSYEQYF
.,TRBJ1-2,TRBV4-1,.,TGCGCCAGCAGCCAAGTTGGAGCCGGGGGGCCTATCTTC,CASSQVGAGGPIF
TRBD2,TRBJ2-1,TRBV6-1,.,TGTGCCAGCAGTGCTTCCGGGGGGGGAACCTACAATGAGCAGTTCTTC,CASSASGGGTYNEQFF
TRBD1,TRBJ2-5,TRBV5-1,.,TGCGCCAGCAGTTCACAGGGGGCAGAGACCCAGTACTTC,CASSSQGAETQYF
.,TRBJ2-3,TRBV11-2,.,TGTGCCAGCAGCTTAGATTTAATCCCCCCGGGCACAGATACGCAGTATTTT,CASSLDLIPPGTDTQYF
TRBD1,TRBJ2-1,TRBV27,.,TGTGCCAGCAGCTTACAGGGGAGAAATGAGCAGTTCTTC,CASSLQGRNEQFF
.,TRBJ1-5,TRBV5-1,few,TGCGCCAGCAGCTTGGGGGACCTGGAGGGACAGCCCCAGCATTTT,CASSLGDLEGQPQHF
TRBD1,TRBJ2-2,TRBV4-1,.,TGCGCCAGCAGCCAAGGACAGGGAGCGACCGGGGAGCTGTTTTTT,CASSQGQGATGELFF
TRBD2,TRBJ2-3,TRBV2,.,TGTGCCAGGGGACTAGCGGGAGAAACAGATACGCAGTATTTT,CARGLAGETDTQYF
.,TRBJ1-2,TRBV7-3,once,TGTGCCAGCAGCTTAACGAGGGCCGTCGGTGGCTACACCTTC,CASSLTRAVGGYTF
.,TRBJ1-1,TRBV30,.,TGTGCCTGGAGTGTACGCGGGGGCTGGGTGAACACTGAAGCTTTCTTT,CAWSVRGGWVNTEAFF
TRBD2,TRBJ2-3,TRBV29-1,.,TGCAGCGTGATACCGGGACTAGCGTCGATAGATACGCAGTATTTT,CSVIPGLASIDTQYF
TRBD1,TRBJ2-1,TRBV13,.,TGTGCCAGCAGCCGGGACAGCCAGGACAATGAGCAGTTCTTC,CASSRDSQDNEQFF
TRBD2,TRBJ2-3,TRBV5-1,.,TGCGCCAGCAGCTTTGGGACTAGTTCAGATACGCAGTATTTT,CASSFGTSSDTQYF
.,TRBJ1-3,TRBV27,.,TGTGCCAGCAGTTTATTCGGCGGGAGCTCTGGAAACACCATATATTTT,CASSLFGGSSGNTIYF
TRBD1,TRBJ2-1,TRBV5-8,.,TGTGCCAGCAGAACAGGGACAGGGTGGGGGGATGAGCAGTTCTTC,CASRTGTGWGDEQFF
.,TRBJ1-1,TRBV13,once,TGTGCCAGCAGCTCGGCACTCCGGGGCACTGAAGCTTTCTTT,CASSSALRGTEAFF
.,TRBJ2-2,TRBV10-1,once,TGCGCCAGCAGTGTCGGGAACACCGGGGAGCTGTTTTTT,CASSVGNTGELFF
TRBD1,TRBJ2-6,TRBV2,.,TGTGCCAGCAGCGAGGACAGGGGGGCTGGGGCCAACGTCCTGACTTTC,CASSEDRGAGANVLTF
TRBD1,TRBJ2-1,TRBV29-1,.,TGCAGCGTTGAAGCAGGGGGATATGAGCAGTTCTTC,CSVEAGGYEQFF
.,TRBJ2-3,TRBV11-3,.,TGTGCCAGCAGCTTAGATCTTCGGGCGGGAAGGGTAACAGATACGCAGTATTTT,CASSLDLRAGRVTDTQYF
TRBD1,TRBJ2-2,TRBV5-1,.,TGCGCCAGCAGCACCGGGGACAGGGGGGTTACCGGGGAGCTGTTTTTT,CASSTGDRGVTGELFF
TRBD1,TRBJ2-5,TRBV25-1,.,TGTGCCAGCAGTTCCTCCGGGACAGTACCCCCGGAGTACTTC,CASSSSGTVPPEYF
.,TRBJ2-3,TRBV6-4,.,TGTGCCAGCAGTGACCGGAGGACTCTCGACCCAGATACGCAGTATTTT,CASSDRRTLDPDTQYF
TRBD2,TRBJ2-3,TRBV5-4,.,TGTGCCAGCAGCTTGGTGGGTAGCGGGGGGGCAACAGATACGCAGTATTTT,CASSLVGSGGATDTQYF
.,TRBJ2-1,TRBV5-4,.,TGTGCCAGCAGCACGGGACTTAACAATGAGCAGTTCTTC,CASSTGLNNEQFF
.,TRBJ2-3,TRBV5-1,.,TGCGCCAGCAGCCTCGGACAGGGAGGGACTTATACAGATACGCAGTATTTT,CASSLGQGGTYTDTQYF
.,TRBJ2-2,TRBV6-6,.,TGTGCCAGCAGTTATCAACGGGAGAACACCGGGGAGCTGTTTTTT,CASSYQRENTGELFF
.,TRBJ1-6,TRBV5-6,once,TGTGCCAGCAGCTCCCGGACTAGGCATTCACCCCTCCACTTT,CASSSRTRHSPLHF
.,TRBJ2-7,TRBV4-1,.,TGCGCCAGCAGCCAGAGCTCCTACGAGCAGTACTTC,CASSQSSYEQYF
TRBD2,TRBJ2-1,TRBV29-1,.,TGCAGCGTTGAAGAGAGGTCTCGAGGACTAGCGGGGGTTAGGTGGGAGTTCTTC,CSVEERSRGLAGVRWEFF
.,TRBJ1-1,TRBV18,.,TGTGCCAGCTCCAGCTACAGGGACACTGAAGCTTTCTTT,CASSSYRDTEAFF